The rows below give T cell receptor beta chains drawn from one sample of a study of a mutant IDH1 vaccine in newly diagnosed glioma. This table comes from immunoSEQ multiplex PCR, and its TCRdb copy is limited to in-frame clones, with some not included. The sample has 58,000 or so clones; roughly 87% are singletons. Which antigens these TCRs recognize remains unknown. The sequences come from PBMCs, collected from a glioma patient whose treatment included an IDH1 peptide vaccine. These receptors came from a woman aged 45-60 years with glioma. Both conserved end residues are part of each CDR3.

TRBV5-1	TRBJ2-1	15	CASSPSMGGGTEQFF
TRBV19	TRBJ1-5	16	CASSFRTGGAGQPQHF
TRBV10-3	TRBJ2-2	10	CAIGAGELFF
TRBV19	TRBJ1-5	16	CASSISGTAHNQPQHF
TRBV7-2	TRBJ2-1	14	CASSLQAAYNEQFF
TRBV6-1	TRBJ1-2	13	CAISTGKWYGYTF
TRBV9	TRBJ1-2	10	CASSVVWDSF
TRBV2	TRBJ2-5	12	CASTAQTETQYF
TRBV27	TRBJ2-2	12	CASSLSTGELFF
TRBV6-1	TRBJ2-7	13	CASSRDANYEQYF
TRBV9	TRBJ1-1	13	CASSVDRGPEAFF
TRBV6-5	TRBJ1-4	14	CASSYGREGEKLFF
TRBV9	TRBJ1-2	17	CASSPFASDRESYGYTF
TRBV27	TRBJ1-4	15	CASSPRQGFEEKLFF
TRBV9	TRBJ1-4	14	CASSSMTGHEKLFF